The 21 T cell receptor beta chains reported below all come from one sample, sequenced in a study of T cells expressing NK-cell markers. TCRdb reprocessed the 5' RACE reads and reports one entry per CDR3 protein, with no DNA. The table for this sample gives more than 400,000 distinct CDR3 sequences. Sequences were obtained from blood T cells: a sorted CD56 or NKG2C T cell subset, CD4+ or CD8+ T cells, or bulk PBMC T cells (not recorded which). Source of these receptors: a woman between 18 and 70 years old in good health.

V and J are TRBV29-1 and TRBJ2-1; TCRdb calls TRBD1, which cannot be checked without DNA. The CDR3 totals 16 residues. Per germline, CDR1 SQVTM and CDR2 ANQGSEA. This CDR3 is CSVDGYGTQGYNEQFF.

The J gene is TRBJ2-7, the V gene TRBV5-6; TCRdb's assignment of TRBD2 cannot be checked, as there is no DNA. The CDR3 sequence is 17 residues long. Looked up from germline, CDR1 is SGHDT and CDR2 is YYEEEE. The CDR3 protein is CASSLYSVGGPWYEQYF.

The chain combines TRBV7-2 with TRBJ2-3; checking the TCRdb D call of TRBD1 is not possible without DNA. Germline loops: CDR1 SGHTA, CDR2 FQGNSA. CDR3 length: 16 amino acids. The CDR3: CASSPSGTENTDTQYF. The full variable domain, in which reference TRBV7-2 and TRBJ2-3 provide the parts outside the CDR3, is GAGVSQSPSNKVTEKGKDVELRCDPISGHTALYWYRQSLGQGLEFLIYFQGNSAPDKSGLPSDRFSAERTGGSVSTLTIQRTQQEDSAVYLCASSPSGTENTDTQYFGPGTRLTVL.

The CDR3 reads CASSHPVDSEQFF. This sequence joins TRBV4-3 and TRBJ2-1. Germline assignment: CDR1 LGHNA and CDR2 YSLEER. The CDR3 is 13 amino acids.

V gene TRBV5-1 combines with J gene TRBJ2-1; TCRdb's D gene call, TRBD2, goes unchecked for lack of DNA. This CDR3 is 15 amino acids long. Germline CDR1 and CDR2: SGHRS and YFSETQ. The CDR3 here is CASSPDGMAYNEQFF. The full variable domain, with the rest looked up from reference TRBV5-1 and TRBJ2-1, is KAGVTQTPRYLIKTRGQQVTLSCSPISGHRSVSWYQQTPGQGLQFLFEYFSETQRNKGNFPGRFSGRQFSNSRSEMNVSTLELGDSALYLCASSPDGMAYNEQFFGPGTRLTVL.

The CDR3 sequence: CASSQRLAGVIYNEQFF. This rearrangement joins TRBV4-2 to TRBJ2-1; with no DNA, the TCRdb D assignment of TRBD2 cannot be verified. This CDR3 is 17 amino acids long. Germline loops: CDR1 LGHNA, CDR2 YNFKEQ.

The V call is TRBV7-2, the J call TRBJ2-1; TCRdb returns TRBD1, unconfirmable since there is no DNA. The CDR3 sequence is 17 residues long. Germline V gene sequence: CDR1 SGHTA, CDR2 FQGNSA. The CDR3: CASSPYPGQLFYNEQFF.

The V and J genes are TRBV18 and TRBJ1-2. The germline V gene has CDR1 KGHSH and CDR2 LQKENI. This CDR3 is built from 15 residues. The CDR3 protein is CASSPIDTINYGYTF.

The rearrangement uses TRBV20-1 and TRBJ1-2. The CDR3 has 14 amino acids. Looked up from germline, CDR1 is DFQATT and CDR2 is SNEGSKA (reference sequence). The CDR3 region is CSATFQDGDGGYTF.

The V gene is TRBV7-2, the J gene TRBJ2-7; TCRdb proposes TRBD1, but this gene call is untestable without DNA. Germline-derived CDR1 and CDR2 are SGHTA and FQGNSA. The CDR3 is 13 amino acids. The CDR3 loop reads CASSSLVSYEQYF. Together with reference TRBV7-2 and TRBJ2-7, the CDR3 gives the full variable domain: GAGVSQSPSNKVTEKGKDVELRCDPISGHTALYWYRQSLGQGLEFLIYFQGNSAPDKSGLPSDRFSAERTGGSVSTLTIQRTQQEDSAVYLCASSSLVSYEQYFGPGTRLTVT.

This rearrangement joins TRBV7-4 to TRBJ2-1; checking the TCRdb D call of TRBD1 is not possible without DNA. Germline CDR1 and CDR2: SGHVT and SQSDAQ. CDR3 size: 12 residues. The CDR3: CASSFRANEQFF. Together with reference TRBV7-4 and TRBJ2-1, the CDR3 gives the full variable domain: GAGVSQSPRYKVAKRGRDVALRCDSISGHVTLYWYRQTLGQGSEVLTYSQSDAQRDKSGRPSGRFSAERPERSVSTLKIQRTEQGDSAVYLCASSFRANEQFFGPGTRLTVL.

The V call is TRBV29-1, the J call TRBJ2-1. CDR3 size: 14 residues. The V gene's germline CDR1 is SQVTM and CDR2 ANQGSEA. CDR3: CSVDRKTFYNEQFF.

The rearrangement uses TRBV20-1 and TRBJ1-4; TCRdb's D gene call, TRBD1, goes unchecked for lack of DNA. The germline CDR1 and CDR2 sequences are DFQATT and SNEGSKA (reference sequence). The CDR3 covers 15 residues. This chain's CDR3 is CSAPSQTIKDEKLFF.

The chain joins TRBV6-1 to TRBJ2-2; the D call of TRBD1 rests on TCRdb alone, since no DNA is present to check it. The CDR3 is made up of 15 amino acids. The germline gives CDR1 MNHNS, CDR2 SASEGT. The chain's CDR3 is CASRPTRAGTGELFF.

This chain's CDR3 is CALTEPPGNEQFF. The chain has TRBV6-6 and TRBJ2-1; absent DNA, TCRdb's TRBD1 call cannot be checked. The germline CDR1 and CDR2 sequences are MNHNY and SVGAGI (reference sequence). The CDR3 extends over 13 amino acids.

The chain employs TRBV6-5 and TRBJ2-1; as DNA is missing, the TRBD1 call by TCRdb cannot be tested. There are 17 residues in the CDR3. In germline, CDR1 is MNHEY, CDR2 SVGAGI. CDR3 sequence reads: CASSYLTGQGGTDEQFF.

CDR3 amino acids: CASSPSFDEQFF. This chain joins TRBV5-5 and TRBJ2-1. Germline V gives CDR1 SGHKS, CDR2 YYEKEE (reference sequence). The length of the CDR3 is 12 residues.

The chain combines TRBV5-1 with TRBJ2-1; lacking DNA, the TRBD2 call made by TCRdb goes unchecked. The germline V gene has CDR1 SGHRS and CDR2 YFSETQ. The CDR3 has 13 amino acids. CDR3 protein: CASSAGTYNEQFF.

The CDR3 here is CASSLDVQMNTEAFF. The rearrangement joins TRBV12-3 or TRBV12-4 to TRBJ1-1; TCRdb gives TRBD1 as the D gene, but with no DNA this cannot be confirmed. The CDR3 spans 15 residues.

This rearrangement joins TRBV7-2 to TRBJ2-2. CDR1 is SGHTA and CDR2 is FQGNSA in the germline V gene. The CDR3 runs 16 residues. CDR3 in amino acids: CASSSDGGRNTGELFF.

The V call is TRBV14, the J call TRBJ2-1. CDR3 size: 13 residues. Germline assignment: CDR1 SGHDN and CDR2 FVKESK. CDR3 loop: CASSQDWPSEQFF.